These T cell receptor beta chains were read from a single sample in a study of blood T cell repertoires in COVID-19. Profiling relied on immunoSEQ multiplex PCR, and the TCRdb table lists in-frame clones only, not all of them. Of 150,000 to 200,000 clones in the sample, about 82% were seen once. The sample taken for sequencing was peripheral blood. These receptors all come from a woman at least 80 years old with COVID-19, enrolled during active disease. The CDR3 runs from the conserved cysteine through the conserved F or W. The D gene is left open where the match is weak. Clone size is stated in some rows and not others, as once, few, many or a class when expanded.

V,J,D,size,DNA,CDR3
TRBV9,TRBJ1-3,-,-,TGTGCCAGCAGCGTACAGGGCGGTGGAAACACCATATATTTT,CASSVQGGGNTIYF
TRBV5-1,TRBJ1-5,-,-,TGCGCCAGCAGCGAGCGGGGGGCGCGGGGTCAGCCCCAGCATTTT,CASSERGARGQPQHF
TRBV7-9,TRBJ1-4,TRBD1,once,TGTGCCAGCAGCTTAGGCAAAACAGGGGATAATGAAAAACTGTTTTTT,CASSLGKTGDNEKLFF
TRBV9,TRBJ1-6,-,-,TGTGCCAGCAGCGAGGACGGCGGGACACCCCTCCACTTT,CASSEDGGTPLHF
TRBV6-6,TRBJ1-4,-,-,TGTGCCAGCAGTTCGTCAGCTAATGAAAAACTGTTTTTT,CASSSSANEKLFF
TRBV27,TRBJ2-1,TRBD2,-,TGTGCCAGCAGTTTACGCGGGACTAGCTACAATGAGCAGTTCTTC,CASSLRGTSYNEQFF
TRBV5-1,TRBJ1-4,-,-,TGCGCCAGCAGCCTAGGTGGGGCGCTTGCAACTAATGAAAAACTGTTTTTT,CASSLGGALATNEKLFF
TRBV2,TRBJ1-2,TRBD1,-,TGTGCCAGCAGCACAGGCGCTGGGACAGGGGTCCCAGGCTATGGCTACACCTTC,CASSTGAGTGVPGYGYTF
TRBV3-1/TRBV3-2,TRBJ2-7,-,-,TGTGCCAGCAGCCCCCCCCTCCATAGGGGTGGCGACGAGCAGTACTTC,CASSPPLHRGGDEQYF
TRBV19,TRBJ1-5,-,-,TGTGCCAGCGGTTATAAGCAGCCCCAGCATTTT,CASGYKQPQHF
TRBV4-2,TRBJ1-4,-,few,TGTGCCAGCAGCCAAGATCTGGCCGCAACTAATGAAAAACTGTTTTTT,CASSQDLAATNEKLFF
TRBV5-1,TRBJ1-1,-,-,TGCGCCAGCAGCTTCCTACCGGGGGGCCAGATGAACACTGAAGCTTTCTTT,CASSFLPGGQMNTEAFF
TRBV7-9,TRBJ1-3,TRBD1,-,TGTGCCAGCAGCTTAGCTACAGGGGCCGGAAACACCATATATTTT,CASSLATGAGNTIYF
TRBV5-4,TRBJ1-2,TRBD1,once,TGTGCCAGCAGCTTGGAGAAGGGGGCGTCGTCTAACTATGGCTACACCTTC,CASSLEKGASSNYGYTF
TRBV6-5,TRBJ2-2,-,-,TGTGCCAGCAGGACACCGAACACCGGGGAGCTGTTTTTT,CASRTPNTGELFF
TRBV2,TRBJ2-4,TRBD1,-,TGTGCCAGCAGTAGACAGGGTGAGGACATTCAGTACTTC,CASSRQGEDIQYF
TRBV7-3,TRBJ2-1,TRBD2,-,TGTGCCAGCAGCTCAGGGGAGACTAGCGGGCCCTCGGGGCAGTTCTTC,CASSSGETSGPSGQFF
TRBV6-5,TRBJ2-1,TRBD2,-,TGTGCCAGCAGTTACTCAGCCGGGACTAGCCACAATGAGCAGTTCTTC,CASSYSAGTSHNEQFF
TRBV21-1,TRBJ1-5,-,-,TGTGCCAGCAGCAATTCCCCGGGACAGGATAGCAATCAGCCCCAGCATTTT,CASSNSPGQDSNQPQHF
TRBV2,TRBJ2-2,TRBD2,-,TGTGCCAGCAGGCCCGGGACTAGCGGGCGATATACCGGGGAGCTGTTTTTT,CASRPGTSGRYTGELFF
TRBV11-3,TRBJ2-3,-,-,TGTGCCAGCAGCCTTGCGGGTGAGCCAGATACGCAGTATTTT,CASSLAGEPDTQYF
TRBV5-6,TRBJ1-1,TRBD1,-,TGTGCCAGCAGACGGACAGGGGTGACTGAAGCTTTCTTT,CASRRTGVTEAFF
TRBV29-1,TRBJ1-4,-,few,TGCAGCGTTCTCCAGGGAGGCGAAAAACTGTTTTTT,CSVLQGGEKLFF
TRBV7-3,TRBJ2-1,-,-,TGTGCCAGCAGCTCCGACCCCACAGGGTTAGGGAATGAGCAGTTCTTC,CASSSDPTGLGNEQFF
TRBV11-3,TRBJ2-2,TRBD1,-,TGTGCCAGCAGCTTAGGGACAGGGGCTGTGACCGGGGAGCTGTTTTTT,CASSLGTGAVTGELFF
TRBV9,TRBJ2-1,TRBD2,-,TGTGCCAGCAGCCCCTGGGGCGGGGGAAATGAGCAGTTCTTC,CASSPWGGGNEQFF
TRBV7-9,TRBJ2-1,-,-,TGTGCCAGCAGCCCCAGGACCGGGAGCAATGAGCAGTTCTTC,CASSPRTGSNEQFF
TRBV2,TRBJ2-2,-,once,TGTGCCGGAACACGGACAGTGAACACCGGGGAGCTGTTTTTT,CAGTRTVNTGELFF
TRBV6-4,TRBJ1-5,-,-,TGTGCCAGCAGTGACGGGAGGGACGGTCAGCCCCAGCATTTT,CASSDGRDGQPQHF
TRBV3-1/TRBV3-2,TRBJ1-2,-,-,TGTGCCAGCAGCCGCCGGGGGGCGGTTGGCTACACCTTC,CASSRRGAVGYTF
TRBV19,TRBJ1-5,-,-,TGTGCCAGTAGTAGGACATTATGGCAGCCCCAGCATTTT,CASSRTLWQPQHF
TRBV11-2,TRBJ2-7,-,-,TGTGCCAGCAGCTTAGGAAACCGGGGGACCTACGAGCAGTACTTC,CASSLGNRGTYEQYF
TRBV6-5,TRBJ2-3,-,-,TGTGCCAGCAGCAAAGGGGCGTCTCCGAATACGCAGTATTTT,CASSKGASPNTQYF
TRBV6-5,TRBJ1-1,TRBD1,once,TGTGCCAGCAGTTACGTGGGCGGGACAGTTGAAGCTTTCTTT,CASSYVGGTVEAFF
TRBV7-9,TRBJ1-6,-,-,TGTGCCAGCAGGAAACAGGGAGAGGGAAATTCACCCCTCCACTTT,CASRKQGEGNSPLHF
TRBV2,TRBJ1-5,-,-,TGTGCCAGCTTGTTCGACGGACAAAATCAGCCCCAGCATTTT,CASLFDGQNQPQHF
TRBV5-4,TRBJ1-2,-,-,TGTGCCAGCAGTCAACACAGGGTTGATGGCTACACCTTC,CASSQHRVDGYTF
TRBV9,TRBJ1-2,-,-,TGTGCCAGCAGCGTAGGACAGACCTATGGCTACACCTTC,CASSVGQTYGYTF
TRBV2,TRBJ1-3,-,-,TGTGCCAGCAGGGCAGGGAGGGAAAACACCATATATTTT,CASRAGRENTIYF
TRBV29-1,TRBJ1-1,-,-,TGCAGCGTTGAAGGTCCTTCGTTGAACACTGAAGCTTTCTTT,CSVEGPSLNTEAFF
TRBV9,TRBJ1-3,-,-,TGTGCCAGCAGCGGGGTGGGAGGGTCTGGAAACACCATATATTTT,CASSGVGGSGNTIYF
TRBV11-2,TRBJ2-1,TRBD2,-,TGTGCCAGCGAGCGGGGGGGACGGACCAGTGGGAATGAGCAGTTCTTC,CASERGGRTSGNEQFF
TRBV10-3,TRBJ1-2,-,-,TGTGCCATCAGTGAGTTCGGCGTAACAGCGGGGGGCTACACCTTC,CAISEFGVTAGGYTF
TRBV9,TRBJ1-1,TRBD1,-,TGTGCCAGCAGCGTAAAGGGACAGACGAACACTGAAGCTTTCTTT,CASSVKGQTNTEAFF
TRBV4-2,TRBJ1-5,TRBD1,-,TGTGCCAGCAGCCAAACTACAGGGGGTCAGCCCCAGCATTTT,CASSQTTGGQPQHF
TRBV2,TRBJ2-1,-,once,TGTGCCAGCCATGCGTACAATGAGCAGTTCTTC,CASHAYNEQFF
TRBV28,TRBJ2-2,TRBD1,once,TGTGCCGGACAGGAATCGAACACCGGGGAGCTGTTTTTT,CAGQESNTGELFF
TRBV15,TRBJ2-7,TRBD2,-,TGTGCCACCAGCAGAGACCCCCCCGGGACTAGCGGGAGAGGTGGCGAGCAGTACTTC,CATSRDPPGTSGRGGEQYF
TRBV5-1,TRBJ1-1,-,once,TGCGCCAGCAGGGAGGACACTGAAGCTTTCTTT,CASREDTEAFF
TRBV11-2,TRBJ2-5,-,-,TGTGCCAGCAGCTTAGGGTCGGGTCTACTCCCCGAGACCCAGTACTTC,CASSLGSGLLPETQYF
TRBV5-1,TRBJ2-3,-,-,TGCGCCAGCAGCCAACTAGAAGGATCCGATACGCAGTATTTT,CASSQLEGSDTQYF
TRBV19,TRBJ1-2,-,-,TGTGCCAGTAGTATTTTTCGGGGGGACAACTATGGCTACACCTTC,CASSIFRGDNYGYTF
TRBV7-2,TRBJ2-7,-,once,TGTGCCAGCAGCGTAGACAGGATCTCACCCTACGAGCAGTACTTC,CASSVDRISPYEQYF
TRBV19,TRBJ1-2,-,-,TGTGCCAGTAGTATAACGTCAACGTTGACCGGGTCCAATGGCTACACCTTC,CASSITSTLTGSNGYTF
TRBV7-2,TRBJ2-7,-,-,TGTGCCAGCAGCAGGGTAGCGGTCTACGAGCAGTACTTC,CASSRVAVYEQYF
TRBV6-5,TRBJ1-4,-,-,TGTGCCAGCGAACGCCGCGGGAGTGGACTGTTTTTT,CASERRGSGLFF
TRBV6-5,TRBJ2-3,-,-,TGTGCCAGCAGGGAGGGGAGGGGGAGAGATACGCAGTATTTT,CASREGRGRDTQYF
TRBV7-8,TRBJ1-5,-,once,TGTGCCAGCAGCTCCCCGGGGGGTTTCAATCAGCCCCAGCATTTT,CASSSPGGFNQPQHF
TRBV11-2,TRBJ2-3,-,-,TGTGCCAGCAGCTTAGATCCGGGAGAGGGGCGAGATACGCAGTATTTT,CASSLDPGEGRDTQYF
TRBV2,TRBJ2-6,-,-,TGTGCCAGCAGTGAACGCTCTGGGGCCAACGTCCTGACTTTC,CASSERSGANVLTF